This TCR beta chain came from a study of beta chain features in type 1 diabetes. Study-level points and caveats: Type 1 diabetes patients had VDJ junctions that carried fewer insertions and more deletions. TCRB CDR3s from Type 1 diabetes patients were moderately but significantly shorter in all four CD4+ subsets. The naive, central memory and Treg TCRB repertoires looked more alike in patients than they did in healthy donors.

A note on this clone: Its target is not known.

V dropped 5 bases and J dropped 3; count of bases not matched to a gene: 11. Germline loops: CDR1 LNHNV, CDR2 YYDKDF (reference sequence). This CDR3 has 16 amino acids. Expressed TCRB transcripts got sequenced, as all isolated RNA was reverse transcribed. Assay used: immunoSEQ multiplex PCR; TCRdb lists only in-frame clones, some missing. The data contain around 320,000 clones, around 15% of them seen just once; the ten biggest clones take up approximately 6.7%. In all sorted populations, purity surpassed 98%. This TCR derives from a young man in good health. The genes are TRBV15 and TRBJ1-2; 8 bases line up with TRBD1. The sample comprised central memory CD4+ T cells from blood. CDR3 coding DNA: TGTGCCACCAGCCCAACGAGGACAGGGAGTCACTATGGCTACACCTTC. Its translation is CATSPTRTGSHYGYTF.